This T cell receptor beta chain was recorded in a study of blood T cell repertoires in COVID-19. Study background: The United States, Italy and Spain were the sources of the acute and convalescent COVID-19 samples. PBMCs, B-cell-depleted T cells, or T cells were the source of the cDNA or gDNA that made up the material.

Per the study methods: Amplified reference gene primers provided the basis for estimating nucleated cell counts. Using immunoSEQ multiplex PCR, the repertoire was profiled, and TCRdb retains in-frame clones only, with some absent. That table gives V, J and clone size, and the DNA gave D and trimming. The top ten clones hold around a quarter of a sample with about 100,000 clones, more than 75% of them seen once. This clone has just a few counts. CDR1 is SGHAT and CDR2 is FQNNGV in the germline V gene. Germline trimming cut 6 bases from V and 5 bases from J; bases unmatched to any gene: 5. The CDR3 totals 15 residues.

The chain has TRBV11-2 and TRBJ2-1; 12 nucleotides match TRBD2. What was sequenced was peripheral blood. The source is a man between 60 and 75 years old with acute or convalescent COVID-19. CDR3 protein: CASRSLAGGNNEQFF. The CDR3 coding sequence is TGTGCCAGCAGATCTCTAGCGGGAGGGAACAATGAGCAGTTCTTC.